The sequence of this TCR beta chain was determined in a study of T cell responses to AZD1222 COVID-19 vaccine. Regarding the study as a whole: Compared with day 0, the breadth and depth of the Spike-specific TCR repertoire rose significantly after two doses of AZD1222.

Trimming took 0 bases from V and 5 from J, leaving 16 bases between them. CDR3 length: 16 residues. Germline CDR1 is SGHDN and CDR2 is FVKESK. As concerns this clone: Antigen specificity is unknown.

Only in-frame clones appear in the TCRdb table, and some are missing; sequencing was by immunoSEQ multiplex PCR. The sample lists approximately 85,000 clones, less than 90% occurring once. The sequence came from an adult in good health. The V and J genes are TRBV14 and TRBJ1-1, with D uncertain. The material sequenced was peripheral blood, taken on day 0 of AZD1222 vaccination. The CDR3 bases are TGTGCCAGCAGCCAAGAAGGACGGACCTCGGAAACTGAAGCTTTCTTT. Translation gives CASSQEGRTSETEAFF.